This is a list of T cell receptor beta chains from one sample in a study of OX40 agonist ivuxolimab in advanced cancers. TCRdb's copy holds only in-frame clones and misses some; the assay was immunoSEQ multiplex PCR. The repertoire holds tens of thousands of clones, with around 89% as singletons. The material was CD4+ or CD8+ T cells sorted from blood, obtained in a trial of the OX40 agonist ivuxolimab. The receptors derive from an adult with an advanced solid tumor such as melanoma, head and neck, liver or kidney cancer. CDR3s include the opening cysteine and the closing phenylalanine or tryptophan. The D gene is left open where the match is weak. Clone size appears in some rows only: once, few, many, or a class for an expanded clone.

>TRBV7-2|TRBJ1-2|TRBD1|14|NA
CASSFGTGLRGYTF
TGTGCCAGCAGCTTCGGGACAGGGCTTCGTGGCTACACCTTC
>TRBV11-2|TRBJ1-1|TRBD1|14|once
CASSFDRANTEAFF
TGTGCCAGCAGCTTTGACAGGGCGAACACTGAAGCTTTCTTT
>TRBV19|TRBJ2-5|NA|13|NA
CASSISGQETQYF
TGTGCCAGTAGTATATCGGGCCAAGAGACCCAGTACTTC
>TRBV6-6|TRBJ1-1|NA|14|NA
CASSLPGGNTEAFF
TGTGCCAGCAGTCTCCCGGGGGGGAACACTGAAGCTTTCTTT
>TRBV5-1|TRBJ1-1|NA|16|NA
CASSLVPFGENTEAFF
TGCGCCAGCAGCTTGGTTCCATTCGGAGAGAACACTGAAGCTTTCTTT
>TRBV29-1|TRBJ2-2|TRBD1|15|NA
CSVGAQGAYTGELFF
TGCAGCGTTGGGGCCCAGGGGGCATACACCGGGGAGCTGTTTTTT
>TRBV6-6|TRBJ1-5|TRBD1|14|NA
CASRRQGDDQPQHF
TGTGCCAGCAGGAGACAGGGTGATGATCAGCCCCAGCATTTT
>TRBV7-2|TRBJ1-1|TRBD1|16|NA
CASSLEVQGAGTEAFF
TGTGCCAGCAGCTTAGAAGTCCAGGGGGCTGGCACTGAAGCTTTCTTT
>TRBV6-1|TRBJ1-3|NA|13|NA
CASNLLTGNTIYF
TGTGCCAGCAACCTATTAACCGGAAACACCATATATTTT
>TRBV4-2|TRBJ2-1|TRBD2|17|NA
CASSDAQGLAVYNEQFF
TGTGCCAGCAGCGACGCACAAGGACTAGCGGTGTACAATGAGCAGTTCTTC
>TRBV7-9|TRBJ2-7|NA|12|NA
CASGNTDYEQYF
TGTGCCAGCGGGAACACAGACTACGAGCAGTACTTC
>TRBV11-2|TRBJ2-1|TRBD2|13|NA
CASSFSGGEEQFF
TGTGCCAGCAGCTTTAGCGGGGGGGAAGAGCAGTTCTTC
>TRBV11-2|TRBJ2-1|TRBD2|15|NA
CASSLTSGGALEQFF
TGTGCCAGCAGCTTAACCAGCGGGGGGGCACTTGAGCAGTTCTTC
>TRBV5-4|TRBJ2-3|NA|14|NA
CASSYRESTDTQYF
TGTGCCAGCAGCTACAGGGAGAGCACAGATACGCAGTATTTT
>TRBV4-1|TRBJ2-5|NA|13|NA
CASSLSMSETQYF
TGCGCCAGCAGCCTATCAATGTCGGAGACCCAGTACTTC
>TRBV11-2|TRBJ2-1|NA|15|NA
CASSLDGGFYNEQFF
TGTGCCAGCAGCTTAGACGGAGGATTCTACAATGAGCAGTTCTTC
>TRBV21-1|TRBJ2-7|NA|17|NA
CASSKARAGVASYEQYF
TGTGCCAGCAGCAAAGCGAGGGCAGGGGTCGCGTCCTACGAGCAGTACTTC
>TRBV11-2|TRBJ2-7|NA|14|NA
CASSLGEGPYEQYF
TGTGCCAGCAGCTTAGGGGAAGGCCCTTACGAGCAGTACTTC
>TRBV2|TRBJ1-4|NA|15|NA
CASSERRGLGEKLFF
TGTGCCAGCAGTGAACGTCGGGGTTTGGGGGAAAAACTGTTTTTT
>TRBV6-1|TRBJ2-5|NA|14|NA
CASSEVSRQETQYF
TGTGCCAGCAGTGAAGTTTCCAGACAAGAGACCCAGTACTTC
>TRBV11-1|TRBJ2-5|NA|14|NA
CASSFFSAQETQYF
TGTGCCAGCAGCTTTTTTTCAGCACAAGAGACCCAGTACTTC
>TRBV6-1|TRBJ1-2|NA|13|NA
CASRGDTTYGYTF
TGTGCCAGCAGAGGCGACACGACCTATGGCTACACCTTC
>TRBV18|TRBJ2-6|TRBD1|17|NA
CASSPYTGGSGANVLTF
TGTGCCAGCTCACCCTATACAGGGGGCTCTGGGGCCAACGTCCTGACTTTC
>TRBV13|TRBJ2-3|NA|13|NA
CASSPQGPGTQYF
TGTGCCAGCAGCCCCCAGGGCCCAGGTACGCAGTATTTT
>TRBV21-1|TRBJ2-4|NA|17|once
CASTSDRGYLAKNIQYF
TGTGCCAGCACCTCGGACAGGGGGTACTTAGCCAAAAACATTCAGTACTTC
>TRBV5-1|TRBJ2-1|TRBD1|18|few
CASSLARGTGPRGNEQFF
TGCGCCAGCAGCTTGGCCAGGGGGACAGGGCCCCGCGGCAATGAGCAGTTCTTC
>TRBV5-1|TRBJ2-2|NA|14|NA
CASIRDPGTGELFF
TGCGCCAGCATTAGGGATCCTGGAACCGGGGAGCTGTTTTTT
>TRBV19|TRBJ1-5|NA|13|NA
CASSIQANQPQHF
TGTGCCAGTAGTATACAGGCCAATCAGCCCCAGCATTTT
>TRBV11-2|TRBJ2-7|NA|13|NA
CASSLAGGNEQYF
TGTGCCAGCAGCTTAGCAGGGGGGAACGAGCAGTACTTC